This T cell receptor beta chain was identified in a study of immune evolution from preneoplasia to lung adenocarcinoma. Study information: HLA loss of heterozygosity: roughly 6.6% AIS, around 16% MIA, 30% to 35% ADC, none AAH. Study-wide results and limits: Normal lung had highest clonality; later lesions appeared denser, more diverse. From normal lung to invasive adenocarcinoma, top clone frequencies appeared to decrease.

Profiling relied on immunoSEQ multiplex PCR, and the TCRdb table lists in-frame clones only, not all of them. The table has approximately 4,500 clones, over 70% seen once. Germline CDR1 reads SGHAT; CDR2 reads FQNNGV. The CDR3 runs 15 residues. The germline V and J ends were trimmed by 1 base and 0 bases, with 8 bases remaining between them. As for this clone: Antigen unknown.

Each case's diagnosis was confirmed by two pathologists on H&E. The sequence was obtained from a person aged 55-80 years with lung adenocarcinoma. Sequenced input: FFPE lung adenocarcinoma in situ tissue. The chain uses TRBV11-2 and TRBJ2-3; D not certain. This CDR3 reads CASSLVGHSTDTQYF. CDR3 DNA: TGTGCCAGCAGCTTAGTCGGGCATAGCACAGATACGCAGTATTTT.